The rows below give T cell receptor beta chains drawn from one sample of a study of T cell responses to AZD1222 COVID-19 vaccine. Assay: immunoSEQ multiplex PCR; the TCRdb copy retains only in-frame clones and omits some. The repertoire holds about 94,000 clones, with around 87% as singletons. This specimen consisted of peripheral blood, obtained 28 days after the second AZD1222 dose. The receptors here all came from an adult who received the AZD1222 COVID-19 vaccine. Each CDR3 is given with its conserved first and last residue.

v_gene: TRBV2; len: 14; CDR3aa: CASSEVAIIDTQYF
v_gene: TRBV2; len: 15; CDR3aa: CASSDQGEAYNEQFF
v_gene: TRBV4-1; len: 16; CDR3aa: CASSQMGQGPNYGYTF
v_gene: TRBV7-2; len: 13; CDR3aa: CASSLQSSYEQYF
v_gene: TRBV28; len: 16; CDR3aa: CASSLAGLAPSYEQYF
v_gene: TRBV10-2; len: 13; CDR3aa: CASSVGGQNEQFF
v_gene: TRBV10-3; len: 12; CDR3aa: CAIGGQNYGYTF
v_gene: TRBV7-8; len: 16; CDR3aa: CASSLGLQGGHYGYTF
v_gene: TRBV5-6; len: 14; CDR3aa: CASSSLEWNTEAFF
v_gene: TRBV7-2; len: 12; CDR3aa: CASSSQTYEQYF
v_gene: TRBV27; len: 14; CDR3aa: CASSRQGGHQPQHF
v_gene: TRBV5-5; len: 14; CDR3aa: CASSLGTVQETQYF
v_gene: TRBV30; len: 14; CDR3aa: CAWNRGGNNSPLHF
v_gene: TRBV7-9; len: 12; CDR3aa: CASSLAGGFAFF
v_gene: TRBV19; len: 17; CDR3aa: CASSIDLRQGNTGELFF
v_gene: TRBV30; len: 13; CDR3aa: CAWSVSRVGTQYF
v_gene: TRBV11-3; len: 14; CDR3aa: CASTRTGANYGYTF
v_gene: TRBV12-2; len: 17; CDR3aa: CASRLELGGSSTGELFF
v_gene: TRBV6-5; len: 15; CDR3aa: CASLSPGADTGELFF
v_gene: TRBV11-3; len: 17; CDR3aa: CASSSPLRAGENNEQFF
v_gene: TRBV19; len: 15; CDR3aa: CASSQGTGGNQPQHF
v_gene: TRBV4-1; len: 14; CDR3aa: CASSQLGRTDTQYF
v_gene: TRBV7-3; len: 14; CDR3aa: CASSPGPNTDTQYF
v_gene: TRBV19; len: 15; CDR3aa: CASSPPTGGREKLFF
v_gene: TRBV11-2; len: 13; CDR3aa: CASSPTWANEQFF
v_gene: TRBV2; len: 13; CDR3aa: CASLKTGIGEAFF
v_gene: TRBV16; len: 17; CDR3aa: CASSQSRTSGSTDTQYF
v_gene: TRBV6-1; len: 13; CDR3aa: CASSERGGQTQYF
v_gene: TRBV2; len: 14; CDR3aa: CASNAGPLNYGYTF
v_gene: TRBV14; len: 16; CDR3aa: CASSLAPAGGTDTQYF